This T cell receptor (beta chain) originates from a study of T cell repertoires in cytomegalovirus infection. For the study at large: Matching HLA type, along with CMV infection, was indicated by public TCR beta signatures.

The ends were cut back, 3 bases at V and 3 bases at J, with 9 bases in the middle. The length of the CDR3 is 13 residues. CDR1 and CDR2 (germline): DFQATT, SNEGSKA (reference sequence). TCRdb reprocessed the reads via MiXCR and lists one record per CDR3 protein. The top ten clones hold approximately 44% of a sample with some 240,000 distinct CDR3 sequences, approximately 15% of them seen once. The chain has TRBV20-1 and TRBJ2-1; D gene unclear. The sample comprised CD8+ T cells from PBMCs. The sequence was collected from a human donor in good health (CMV status not recorded). Some clones in this sample may be carry-over from other donors' samples. The CDR3: CSARGRNYNEQFF. The CDR3 bases are TGCAGTGCTAGGGGCAGAAACTACAATGAGCAGTTCTTC.